The 5 T cell receptor beta chains given below trace back to one sample, sequenced in a study of cytomegalovirus exposure and HLA in healthy donors. The primer mix had 60 Vbeta and 13 Jbeta primers. The data were produced by immunoSEQ multiplex PCR, yet TCRdb's version contains in-frame clones alone and is incomplete. Its clone listing holds 25,000 to 40,000 clones. Source material: PBMCs. All receptors derive from a middle-aged man in good health and CMV-seronegative.

V is TRBV19 and J is TRBJ1-2; 8 positions agree with TRBD1. The J segment lost 4 bases and the V segment lost 5 bases, leaving 3 bases of the junction unmatched. CDR3 length: 13 residues. The germline gives CDR1 LNHDA, CDR2 SQIVND (reference sequence). CDR3 DNA sequence: TGTGCCAGTAGTTGGACAGGGAGCTATGGCTACACCTTC. Translating it yields CASSWTGSYGYTF.

The rearrangement links TRBV5-1 to TRBJ2-1; 8 bases map to TRBD2. CDR1 is SGHRS and CDR2 is YFSETQ in the germline V gene. CDR3 length: 16 amino acids. V shed 1 base, J shed 2 bases, and the junction held 5 bases outside the gene matches. The CDR3 region is CASSLLAGGTYNEQFF. The CDR3 DNA reads TGCGCCAGCAGCTTGCTGGCGGGAGGAACCTACAATGAGCAGTTCTTC.

The rearrangement joins TRBV28 to TRBJ1-1, with 8 bases lining up with TRBD1. The germline CDR1 and CDR2 sequences are MDHEN and SYDVKM. The CDR3 totals 15 residues. V lost 5 bases and J lost 2; bases outside the gene matches: 7. The DNA of the CDR3 is TGTGCCAGCAGTGGAGCCGGGACAGGTAACACTGAAGCTTTCTTT. Its protein is CASSGAGTGNTEAFF.

A note on this clone: One junction end does not reproduce the germline sequence, and a read error may be involved. The rearrangement links TRBV7-9 to TRBJ2-1; possibly TRBD2 for D (5 bases). The germline gives CDR1 SEHNR, CDR2 FQNEAQ (reference sequence). The CDR3 runs to 15 residues. In DNA, the CDR3 is TGTGCCAGCAATCAGCGTGCGGGCTCCGACAATGAGCAGTTCTTC. Its protein product is CASNQRAGSDNEQFF.

Concerning this clone itself: The junction departs from germline at one end; a sequencing error may be responsible. The sample carries other DNA sequences with the same CDR3. The rearrangement uses TRBV30 and TRBJ2-7; possible D gene TRBD1, 5 bases. CDR1 is GTSNPN, CDR2 SVGIG, per germline (reference sequence). This CDR3 region has 12 residues. CDR3 in DNA: TGTGCCTGGAGTAGGCGTAACAGGACCACCAACTTC. It yields the protein CAWSRRNRTTNF. Looking up the rest from reference TRBV30 and TRBJ2-7 gives the full variable domain: SQTIHQWPATLVQPVGSPLSLECTVEGTSNPNLYWYRQAAGRGLQLLFYSVGIGQISSEVPQNLSASRPQDRQFILSSKKLLLSDSGFYLCAWSRRNRTTNFGPGTRLTVT.